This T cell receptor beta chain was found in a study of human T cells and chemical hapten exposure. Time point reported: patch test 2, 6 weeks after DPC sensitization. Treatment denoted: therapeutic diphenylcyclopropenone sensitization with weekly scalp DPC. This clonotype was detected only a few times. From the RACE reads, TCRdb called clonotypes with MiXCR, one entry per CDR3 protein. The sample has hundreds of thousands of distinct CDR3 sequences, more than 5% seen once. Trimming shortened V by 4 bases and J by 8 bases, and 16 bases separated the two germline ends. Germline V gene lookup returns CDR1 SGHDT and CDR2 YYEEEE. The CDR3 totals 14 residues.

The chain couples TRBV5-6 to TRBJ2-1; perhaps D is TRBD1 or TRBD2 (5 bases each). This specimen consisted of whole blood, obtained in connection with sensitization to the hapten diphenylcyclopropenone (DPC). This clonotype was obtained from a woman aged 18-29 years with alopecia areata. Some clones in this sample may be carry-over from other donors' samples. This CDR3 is CASSISSGQDEQFF. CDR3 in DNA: TGTGCCAGCAGCATTAGCTCGGGGCAGGATGAGCAGTTCTTC.